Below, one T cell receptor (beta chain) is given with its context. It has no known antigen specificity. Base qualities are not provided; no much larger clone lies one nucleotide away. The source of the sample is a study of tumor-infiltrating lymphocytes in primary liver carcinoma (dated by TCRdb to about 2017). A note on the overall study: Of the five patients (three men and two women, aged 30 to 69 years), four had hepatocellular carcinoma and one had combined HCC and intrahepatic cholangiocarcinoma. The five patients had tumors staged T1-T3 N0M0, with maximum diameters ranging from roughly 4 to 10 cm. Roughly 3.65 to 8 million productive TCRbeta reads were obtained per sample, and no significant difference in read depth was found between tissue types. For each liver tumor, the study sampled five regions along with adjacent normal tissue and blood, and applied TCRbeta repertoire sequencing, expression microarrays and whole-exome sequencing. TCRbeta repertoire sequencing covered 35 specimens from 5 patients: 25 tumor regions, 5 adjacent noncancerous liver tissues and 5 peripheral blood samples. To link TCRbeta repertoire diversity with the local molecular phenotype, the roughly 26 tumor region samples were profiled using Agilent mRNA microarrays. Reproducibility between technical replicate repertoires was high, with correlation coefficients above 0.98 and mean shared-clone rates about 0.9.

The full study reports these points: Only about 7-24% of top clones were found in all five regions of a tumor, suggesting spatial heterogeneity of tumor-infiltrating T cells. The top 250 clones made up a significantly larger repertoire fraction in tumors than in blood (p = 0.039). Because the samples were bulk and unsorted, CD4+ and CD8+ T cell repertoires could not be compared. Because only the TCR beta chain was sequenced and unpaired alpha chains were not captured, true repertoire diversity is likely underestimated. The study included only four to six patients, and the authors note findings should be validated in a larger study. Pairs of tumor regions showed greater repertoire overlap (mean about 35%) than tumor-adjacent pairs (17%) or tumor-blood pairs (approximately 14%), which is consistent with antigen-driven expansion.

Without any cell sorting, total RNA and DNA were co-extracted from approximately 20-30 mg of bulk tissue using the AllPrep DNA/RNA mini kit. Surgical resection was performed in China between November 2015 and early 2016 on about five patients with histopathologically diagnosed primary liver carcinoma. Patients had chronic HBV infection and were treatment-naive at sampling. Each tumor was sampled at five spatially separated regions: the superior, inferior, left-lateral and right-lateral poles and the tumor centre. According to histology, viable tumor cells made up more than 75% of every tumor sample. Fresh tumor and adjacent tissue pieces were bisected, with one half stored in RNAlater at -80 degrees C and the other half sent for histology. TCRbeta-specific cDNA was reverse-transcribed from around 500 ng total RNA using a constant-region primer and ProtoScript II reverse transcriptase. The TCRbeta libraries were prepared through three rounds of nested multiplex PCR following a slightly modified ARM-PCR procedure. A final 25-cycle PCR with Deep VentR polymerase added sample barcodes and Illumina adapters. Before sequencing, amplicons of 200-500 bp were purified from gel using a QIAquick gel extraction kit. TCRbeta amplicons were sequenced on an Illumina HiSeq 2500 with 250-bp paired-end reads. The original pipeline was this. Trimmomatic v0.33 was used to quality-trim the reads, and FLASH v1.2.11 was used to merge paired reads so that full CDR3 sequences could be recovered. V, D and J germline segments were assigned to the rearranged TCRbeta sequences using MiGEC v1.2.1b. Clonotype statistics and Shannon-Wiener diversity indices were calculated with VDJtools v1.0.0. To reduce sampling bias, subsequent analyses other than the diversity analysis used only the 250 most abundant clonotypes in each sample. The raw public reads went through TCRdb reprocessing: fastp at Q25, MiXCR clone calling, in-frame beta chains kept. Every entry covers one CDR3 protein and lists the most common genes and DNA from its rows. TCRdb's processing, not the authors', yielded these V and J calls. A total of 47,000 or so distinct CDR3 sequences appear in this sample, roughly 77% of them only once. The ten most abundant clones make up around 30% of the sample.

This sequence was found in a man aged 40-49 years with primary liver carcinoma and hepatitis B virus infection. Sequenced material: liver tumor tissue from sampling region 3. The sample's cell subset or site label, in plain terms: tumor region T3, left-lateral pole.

The CDR3 loop reads CSVGGRTGETQYF. The nucleotide sequence is given as TGCAGCGTTGGTGGGAGGACTGGTGAGACCCAGTACTTC. The sequence is built from TRBV29-1 and TRBJ2-5; a tentative D call is TRBD2 (6 bases match). Taken from cysteine to phenylalanine, the CDR3 has 13 residues. Just CDR3 DNA is preserved here, 39 bases in frame from base 1. The germline V gene gives CDR1 as SQVTM and CDR2 as ANQGSEA. V and J are truncated by 4 bases and 5 bases respectively, leaving an intervening sequence of 14 bases. Reference TRBV29-1 and TRBJ2-5 proteins supply the regions before and after the CDR3; the full variable domain is: SAVISQKPSRDICQRGTSLTIQCQVDSQVTMMFWYRQQPGQSLTLIATANQGSEATYESGFVIDKFPISRPNLTFSTLTVSNMSPEDSSIYLCSVGGRTGETQYFGPGTRLLVL.